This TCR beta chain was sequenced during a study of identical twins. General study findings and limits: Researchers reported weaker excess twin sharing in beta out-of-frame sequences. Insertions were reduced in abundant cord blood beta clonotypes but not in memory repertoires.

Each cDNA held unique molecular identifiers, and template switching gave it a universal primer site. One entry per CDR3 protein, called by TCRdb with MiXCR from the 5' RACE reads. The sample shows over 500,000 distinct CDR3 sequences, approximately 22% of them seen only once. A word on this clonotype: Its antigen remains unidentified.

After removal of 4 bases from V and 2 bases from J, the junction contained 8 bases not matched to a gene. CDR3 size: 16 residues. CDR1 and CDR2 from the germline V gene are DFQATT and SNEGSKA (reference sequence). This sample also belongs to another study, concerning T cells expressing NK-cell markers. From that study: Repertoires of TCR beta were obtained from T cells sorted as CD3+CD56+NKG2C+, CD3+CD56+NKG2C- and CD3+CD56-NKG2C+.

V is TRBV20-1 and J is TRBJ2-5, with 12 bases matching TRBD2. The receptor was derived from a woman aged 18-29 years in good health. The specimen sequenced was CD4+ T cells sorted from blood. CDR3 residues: CSATDPTSGSQETQYF. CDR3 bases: TGCAGTGCTACCGATCCGACTAGCGGGAGTCAAGAGACCCAGTACTTC.